A selection of T cell receptor beta chains follows, all from one sample in a study of beta chain features in type 1 diabetes. Sequencing used immunoSEQ multiplex PCR; TCRdb keeps in-frame clones, though not all of them. The table shows hundreds of thousands of clones, with 15% occurring only once. What was sequenced was naive CD4+ T cells from blood. These receptors were obtained from a man aged 18-30 years with type 1 diabetes. Each CDR3 is given with its conserved first and last residue. Fields, in order: J gene, clone size, V gene, D gene, CDR3 protein, CDR3 DNA. The D gene is left open where the match is weak. Clone size is shown for a subset of rows, as once, few, many or a class of expanded clone.

>TRBJ1-1|few|TRBV19|TRBD1
CASSINSDRDTEAFF
TGTGCCAGTAGTATCAACTCCGACAGGGACACTGAAGCTTTCTTT
>TRBJ2-1|.|TRBV4-1|TRBD2
CASSQAGGLYNEQFF
TGCGCCAGCAGCCAAGCGGGGGGGCTCTACAATGAGCAGTTCTTC
>TRBJ2-1|.|TRBV5-6|.
CASSLVTQGYEQFF
TGTGCCAGCAGCTTGGTGACACAGGGTTATGAGCAGTTCTTC
>TRBJ2-5|.|TRBV6-6|.
CASSQSETQYF
TGTGCCAGCTCCCAAAGCGAGACCCAGTACTTC
>TRBJ2-1|few|TRBV9|.
CASSAFGGYNEQFF
TGTGCCAGCAGCGCCTTCGGAGGCTACAATGAGCAGTTCTTC
>TRBJ1-3|few|TRBV5-1|TRBD1
CASRDSSGNTIYF
TGCGCCAGCCGGGACAGCTCTGGAAACACCATATATTTT
>TRBJ2-3|.|TRBV7-9|TRBD2
CASSPGILAGGPDTQYF
TGTGCCAGCAGCCCGGGAATACTAGCGGGAGGGCCGGATACGCAGTATTTT
>TRBJ2-1|.|TRBV19|TRBD2
CASSIAFPGLAGGPRNEQFF
TGTGCCAGTAGTATCGCCTTCCCGGGACTAGCGGGAGGGCCTCGGAATGAGCAGTTCTTC
>TRBJ1-5|.|TRBV11-2|.
CASSLAGRGANQPQHF
TGTGCCAGCAGCTTAGCCGGAAGGGGCGCCAATCAGCCCCAGCATTTT
>TRBJ2-7|few|TRBV29-1|TRBD2
CSVGLLAGGSEQYF
TGCAGCGTTGGCCTCCTAGCGGGAGGAAGTGAGCAGTACTTC
>TRBJ2-7|.|TRBV4-2|TRBD2
CASSSGLAVYEQYF
TGTGCCAGCAGTTCTGGACTAGCAGTTTACGAGCAGTACTTC
>TRBJ2-7|few|TRBV19|TRBD2
CASSIWAGANYEQYF
TGTGCCAGTAGTATTTGGGCGGGAGCGAACTACGAGCAGTACTTC
>TRBJ2-1|few|TRBV5-1|TRBD2
CASRGLGGGPNEQFF
TGCGCCAGCCGAGGTCTGGGGGGAGGGCCGAATGAGCAGTTCTTC
>TRBJ1-5|few|TRBV5-6|.
CASSLRQGKDQPQHF
TGTGCCAGCAGCTTGAGGCAGGGGAAGGATCAGCCCCAGCATTTT
>TRBJ1-4|.|TRBV29-1|TRBD1
CSVALAGGLREKLFF
TGCAGCGTTGCGCTGGCAGGGGGTCTGAGGGAAAAACTGTTTTTT
>TRBJ2-1|few|TRBV9|.
CASSGTIKVNEQFF
TGTGCCAGCAGCGGGACAATCAAGGTCAATGAGCAGTTCTTC
>TRBJ1-2|.|TRBV30|.
CAWSVRGYGYTF
TGTGCCTGGAGTGTAAGGGGGTATGGCTACACCTTC
>TRBJ2-1|few|TRBV5-1|TRBD2
CASSFSGRSANEQFF
TGCGCCAGCAGCTTTAGCGGGAGGTCCGCCAATGAGCAGTTCTTC
>TRBJ2-5|.|TRBV14|TRBD2
CASSRGLAYQETQYF
TGTGCCAGCAGCCGTGGACTAGCGTACCAAGAGACCCAGTACTTC
>TRBJ2-7|few|TRBV27|TRBD2
CASASMASGPYEQYF
TGTGCCAGCGCCTCAATGGCTAGCGGACCCTACGAGCAGTACTTC
>TRBJ2-7|few|TRBV20-1|.
CSACDFTEQYF
TGCAGTGCTTGCGACTTCACGGAGCAGTACTTC
>TRBJ2-5|.|TRBV9|TRBD2
CASSGPRASGEETQYF
TGTGCCAGCAGCGGGCCCCGGGCTAGCGGGGAGGAGACCCAGTACTTC
>TRBJ2-7|few|TRBV27|TRBD2
CASSTRREPTYEQYF
TGTGCCAGCAGCACCCGGCGGGAGCCTACCTACGAGCAGTACTTC
>TRBJ2-1|.|TRBV29-1|.
CSVAYRDEQFF
TGCAGCGTCGCTTATCGGGATGAGCAGTTCTTC
>TRBJ2-3|.|TRBV9|.
CASSDRTRTDTQYF
TGTGCCAGCAGCGACAGGACCCGCACAGATACGCAGTATTTT
>TRBJ2-7|.|TRBV7-2|TRBD2
CASSFRNSGGGYYEQYF
TGTGCCAGCAGCTTTAGAAATTCGGGGGGGGGCTACTACGAGCAGTACTTC
>TRBJ2-3|few|TRBV5-6|.
CASSHEGASEYF
TGTGCCAGCAGCCACGAAGGGGCCAGTGAGTATTTT
>TRBJ1-2|.|TRBV5-4|TRBD1
CASSKDRGRDGYTF
TGTGCCAGCTCAAAAGACAGGGGGCGAGATGGCTACACCTTC
>TRBJ2-3|.|TRBV19|.
CASSTLSSTDTQYF
TGTGCCAGTAGTACCCTATCTAGCACAGATACGCAGTATTTT
>TRBJ2-7|few|TRBV30|TRBD2
CAWSLTRRLAGSYEQYF
TGTGCCTGGAGTTTGACCCGAAGACTAGCGGGCAGCTACGAGCAGTACTTC
>TRBJ1-2|few|TRBV4-3|.
CASSQDRGDYGYTF
TGCGCCAGCAGCCAAGATCGGGGAGACTATGGCTACACCTTC
>TRBJ1-6|few|TRBV30|.
CAWAGGRNSPLHF
TGTGCCTGGGCGGGGGGTCGAAATTCACCCCTCCACTTT